The rows below give T cell receptor beta chains drawn from one sample of a study of blood T cells in healthy people across ages. TCRdb redid the calling of the 5' RACE reads with MiXCR, one entry per CDR3 protein. The data contain fewer than 1 million distinct CDR3 sequences, more than 40% of them singletons. The material sequenced was blood. The origin of the receptors is a man between 60 and 75 years old in good health. The CDR3 runs from the conserved cysteine through the conserved F or W. Fields, in order: clone size, D gene, V gene, J gene, CDR3 protein, CDR3 DNA. D genes are given only for firm matches. Rows may omit the clone size; those that give it use once, few, many or a size class.

few	.	TRBV6-6	TRBJ1-2	CASSYKGDYGYTF	TGTGCCAGCAGTTACAAGGGGGACTATGGCTACACCTTC
few	.	TRBV20-1	TRBJ2-1	CSAGFFNEQFF	TGCAGTGCTGGATTTTTCAATGAGCAGTTCTTC
.	TRBD1	TRBV20-1	TRBJ2-7	CSARWDRAGSYNEQYF	TGCAGTGCTAGATGGGACAGGGCCGGGTCGTACAATGAGCAGTACTTC
.	TRBD1	TRBV29-1	TRBJ1-6	CSVSGQGSLHF	TGCAGCGTGTCGGGACAGGGATCCCTCCACTTT
.	TRBD2	TRBV15	TRBJ2-1	CATSTSTSGGMNEQFF	TGTGCCACCAGCACGTCCACTAGCGGGGGGATGAATGAGCAGTTCTTC
.	.	TRBV5-1	TRBJ1-2	CASSQLQGPNYGYTF	TGCGCCAGCAGCCAGTTACAGGGCCCTAACTATGGCTACACCTTC
.	TRBD1	TRBV5-6	TRBJ2-1	CASSLWDRAYNEQFF	TGTGCCAGCAGCTTGTGGGACAGGGCCTACAATGAGCAGTTCTTC
.	TRBD2	TRBV5-1	TRBJ2-7	CASSLGTSGGHSKQYF	TGCGCCAGCAGCTTGGGGACTAGCGGGGGCCATTCGAAGCAGTACTTC
.	TRBD1	TRBV5-1	TRBJ2-7	CASSSPGTGSSEQYF	TGCGCCAGCAGCTCTCCCGGGACAGGGAGTAGCGAGCAGTACTTC
few	TRBD2	TRBV7-2	TRBJ2-3	CASSVPGTSGAFTDTQYF	TGTGCCAGCAGCGTACCCGGGACTAGCGGGGCGTTCACAGATACGCAGTATTTT
.	TRBD1	TRBV6-1	TRBJ1-4	CASRQTGEGEKLFF	TGTGCCAGCAGACAGACAGGGGAAGGCGAAAAACTGTTTTTT
.	.	TRBV7-2	TRBJ2-5	CASGLGFKEQETQYF	TGTGCCAGCGGCTTAGGGTTCAAGGAACAAGAGACCCAGTACTTC
.	.	TRBV30	TRBJ2-4	CAWSVPGAVSQYF	TGTGCCTGGAGTGTACCGGGTGCCGTTTCTCAGTACTTC